This T cell receptor beta chain was retrieved from a study of T cell responses to AZD1222 COVID-19 vaccine listed by TCRdb under 2021. Some background on the complete study: TCR sequencing covered approximately 230 trial participants: approximately 200 given two doses of AZD1222 and 26 given two doses of MenACWY control vaccine. Trial participants were enrolled by age into subgroups of 18-55, 56-69 and 70-plus years, and around 150, 29 and 61 TCR-sequenced participants, respectively, were included in these subgroups.

The intended sense of this specimen's time point label: about 28 days (+/-7) after the second vaccine dose. AZD1222 recipients given second doses at about 4 weeks or at about 12 weeks were pooled, since spike-specific TCR depth and breadth were not found to differ between the two schedules. Samples from vaccinated people were obtained from the UK trials COV001 and COV002, which included a single-blind randomized controlled phase 2/3 trial of AZD1222 (ChAdOx1 nCoV-19) in healthy adults. For TCRbeta chain sequencing, PBMC samples were collected from trial participants at day 0 and at day 28 after the second dose. The CDR3 goes from the cysteine to the phenylalanine over 16 residues. Only CDR3 DNA is held: 48 bases, read in frame from base 1. The germline V gene encodes CDR1 MGHDK and CDR2 SYGVNS. The V end gives up 5 bases and the J end 6 bases, leaving 10 bases in the junction not matched to a gene.

With regard to this clone: Its specific antigen is unknown. The sample holds no much larger clone one base away, and base qualities are not on file.

The CDR3 regions of human TCRbeta chains were analyzed by immunosequencing. The source study handled its data this way. TCRs in the repertoires were compared against a reference library of SARS-CoV-2-specific TCRs that had been generated with the MIRA antigen-specificity platform. Breadth was defined as the fraction of unique TCRs that were SARS-CoV-2-associated, and depth was defined as the fraction of total T cells that were SARS-CoV-2-associated. Using the MIRA data, each spike-specific TCR was assigned both to the spike region to which the TCR was reactive and to a CD4 or CD8 class. Log10-transformed breadth and depth values were compared by one-way ANOVA with Sidak's multiple comparisons tests. This is the immuneACCESS table as TCRdb keeps it, with only in-frame sequences that have V and J called. A part of the clones is gone; compared with another copy, unresolved V genes explain less than half, and the rest is unexplained. D and trimming come from the DNA, and the V and J calls and clone size come from that table. The sample records some 200,000 clones, about 89% of which are singletons. Together, the top ten hold around 1.6% of the sample.

What the work shows at the level of the full study, not this receptor alone: Vaccine-associated CD4 TCRs spanned the whole spike protein, with dominant responses in regions 160-218 and 743-854. Conclusions about previously exposed vaccinees are limited because only a handful of AZD1222 recipients were SARS-CoV-2 seropositive at baseline. Because no day 14 peak-response samples were available, the repertoires could be characterized only after the peak T cell response. Participants were mostly white British and included more females than males, and it was suggested by the authors that clonal diversity may have been underestimated. Reportedly, almost half of the unique spike-specific TCRs recognized epitopes lying outside the regions that are mutated in the B.1.351 and B.1.1.7 variants. The 56-69-year group was small, and its depth increase did not reach significance, likely because of low power. After two AZD1222 doses, spike-specific TCR breadth and depth were significantly higher than at day 0 and than in MenACWY recipients.

Specimen: peripheral blood, collected 28 days after the second AZD1222 dose. The origin of this receptor is an adult who received the AZD1222 COVID-19 vaccine. The chain links TRBV25-1 with TRBJ2-1; the junction holds 10 bases that match TRBD1. Read as DNA, the sequence is TGTGCCAGCAGTCCCCATGGGGGGACAGGGGTCAATGAGCAGTTCTTC. Its protein reads: CASSPHGGTGVNEQFF.